A selection of T cell receptor beta chains follows, all from one sample in a study of blood T cell repertoires in COVID-19. Sequencing was performed with immunoSEQ multiplex PCR; in TCRdb, only in-frame clones are kept and a portion is missing. The sample has about 320,000 clones, approximately 85% seen once. The sequenced material came from peripheral blood. The source is a human donor in a cohort sampled during active COVID-19. Each CDR3 is given with its conserved first and last residue. D genes are given only for firm matches. Where a row states a size, it is once, few, many or the class of an expanded clone; other rows omit it.

TRBV6-5	.	TRBJ2-1	.	TGTGCCAGCAGAAAACAGCCCCTCATCAATGAGCAGTTCTTC	CASRKQPLINEQFF
TRBV30	.	TRBJ1-4	.	TGTGCCTGGAAACGGAGCCCTAATGAAAAACTGTTTTTT	CAWKRSPNEKLFF
TRBV12-5	TRBD1	TRBJ2-2	.	TGTGCTAGTAGGGGGATCACAGGGGGCGGTCCCGGGGAGCTGTTTTTT	CASRGITGGGPGELFF
TRBV7-9	.	TRBJ1-1	.	TGTGCCAGCAGCCACGGGAGCAACACTGAAGCTTTCTTT	CASSHGSNTEAFF
TRBV5-1	TRBD1	TRBJ1-2	.	TGCGCCAGCAGATTGGATGGGACAGGGCTACATTACTATGGCTACACCTTC	CASRLDGTGLHYYGYTF
TRBV7-3	TRBD1	TRBJ1-2	.	TGTGCCAGCAGCTTATCCCCCCAGGGGGATGGCTACACCTTC	CASSLSPQGDGYTF
TRBV9	TRBD2	TRBJ2-3	.	TGTGCCAGCAGCCCCACCCCCAGCGGGGGTACAGATACGCAGTATTTT	CASSPTPSGGTDTQYF
TRBV6-5	.	TRBJ2-7	once	TGTGCCAGCAGCCCCGGTTCCTACGAGCAGTACTTC	CASSPGSYEQYF
TRBV2	TRBD1	TRBJ1-5	.	TGTGCCAGCAGCGACAGGGGTGAGCCCCAGCATTTT	CASSDRGEPQHF
TRBV6-5	.	TRBJ2-7	.	TGTGCCAGCAGTTACAATCCAGAAATCTACGAGCAGTACTTC	CASSYNPEIYEQYF
TRBV19	TRBD1	TRBJ1-4	.	TGTGCCAGTAAGGGGACAGATGAAAAACTGTTTTTT	CASKGTDEKLFF
TRBV19	TRBD2	TRBJ2-3	.	TGTGCCAGTAGCCCCGGAAAGGGACTAGTCTGGGAAAGAGATACGCAGTATTTT	CASSPGKGLVWERDTQYF
TRBV6-5	TRBD2	TRBJ2-5	.	TGTGCCAGCGGACTAGCGGGGAAAGAGACCCAGTACTTC	CASGLAGKETQYF
TRBV10-1	TRBD1	TRBJ1-4	.	TGCGCCAGCAGTGAGTTTCAGGGGGCCGAACTCGGGGATGAAAAACTGTTTTTT	CASSEFQGAELGDEKLFF
TRBV18	.	TRBJ2-7	once	TGTGCCAGCTCACCACGTATCGGGGTCTACGAGCAGTACTTC	CASSPRIGVYEQYF
TRBV13	.	TRBJ1-1	.	TGTGCCGCGGGTACTACGGGCACCCGAAACACTGAAGCTTTCTTT	CAAGTTGTRNTEAFF
TRBV7-9	.	TRBJ2-7	.	TGTGCCAGCAGCTCCCACAGGGATCCTTCCTACGAGCAGTACTTC	CASSSHRDPSYEQYF
TRBV6-5	TRBD1	TRBJ1-1	.	TGTGCCAGCAGTTACGGGCAGGGGGCTAATTGGGCTTTCTTT	CASSYGQGANWAFF
TRBV5-6	TRBD1	TRBJ1-5	.	TGTGCCAGCAGCAAGGGACAGGGAAGGCTCCAGCCCCAGCATTTT	CASSKGQGRLQPQHF
TRBV10-1	.	TRBJ1-1	.	TGCGCCAGAGGGGTCGCGGGGGCGAAAATAAAAGGGGCTTTCTTT	CARGVAGAKIKGAFF
TRBV19	TRBD2	TRBJ2-3	.	TGTGCCAGTAGGACTAGCGGGGGAGGAGATACGCAGTATTTT	CASRTSGGGDTQYF
TRBV19	.	TRBJ1-1	.	TGTGCCAGTAGTATTTCGAATACGGGGGGGGCTGAAGCTTTCTTT	CASSISNTGGAEAFF
TRBV7-8	.	TRBJ1-6	few	TGTGCCAGCAGCCCGACAGCTAAAACGAATTCACCCCTCCACTTT	CASSPTAKTNSPLHF
TRBV18	TRBD2	TRBJ2-7	.	TGTGCCAGCTCACGTACTAGCGGGGGAAACAACGAGCAGTACTTC	CASSRTSGGNNEQYF
TRBV5-1	.	TRBJ1-1	.	TGCGCCAGCAGCCCCGGCGGGGTCGGGACTGAAGCTTTCTTT	CASSPGGVGTEAFF